Included here is one TCR beta chain sequence, with context. Its specificity is unknown. The study ran its PCR with 60 Vbeta and 13 Jbeta primers. The authors' processing: As a later analysis found, there were 82 million or so unique TCR beta chains, of which roughly 11 million were shared. Measured with immunoSEQ multiplex PCR; TCRdb has only the in-frame clones, and not every one. V, J and clone size are taken as reported in that table, and D and trimming were inferred from the DNA itself. Among under 200,000 clones listed, around 80% were seen once. This CDR3 contains 11 residues. Germline V gene lookup returns CDR1 SGHTA and CDR2 FQGNSA. V was clipped by 5 bases and J by 8 bases, with 7 bases between them. The data derive from a study of cytomegalovirus exposure and HLA in healthy donors. General study findings and limits: A previous analysis found most TCR beta V segments productive roughly 90% or roughly 30% of the time. Apart from CMV serostatus, no immune exposure information was available.

Healthy bone marrow donors made up the donors. The sequence was collected from a woman aged 40 to 55 in good health and CMV-seronegative. The chain recombines TRBV7-2 with TRBJ2-1, with unresolved D. The material sequenced was PBMCs. This chain's CDR3 is CASSRSYEQFF. CDR3 DNA sequence: TGTGCCAGCAGCCGTAGCTATGAGCAGTTCTTC.